This is a list of T cell receptor beta chains from one sample in a study of post-analysis software for immune sequencing data. From the PCR reads, TCRdb called clonotypes with MiXCR, one entry per CDR3 protein. The sample has 350,000 to 450,000 distinct CDR3 sequences, approximately 39% seen once. Sequences were obtained from blood. All receptors derive from a girl aged 2-10 years with multiple sclerosis. CDR3s include the opening cysteine and the closing phenylalanine or tryptophan. The order of the fields is J gene, V gene, clone size, D gene, CDR3 length, CDR3 DNA, CDR3 protein. The D gene is left open where the match is weak. Clone size is given for some rows only: seen once, a few or many times, or a class if the clone is expanded.

J: TRBJ1-1; V: TRBV29-1; size: few; D: .; length: 12; DNA: TGCAGCGTTAGGGGGATGAGCACTGAAGCTTTCTTT; CDR3: CSVRGMSTEAFF
J: TRBJ2-1; V: TRBV5-1; size: .; D: TRBD1; length: 16; DNA: TGCGCCAGCAGCTTGGCCCGGGACAGGGTGGACAATGAGCAGTTCTTC; CDR3: CASSLARDRVDNEQFF
J: TRBJ1-1; V: TRBV29-1; size: few; D: .; length: 12; DNA: TGCAGCGCGGGACTTAGGAACACTGAAGCTTTCTTT; CDR3: CSAGLRNTEAFF
J: TRBJ1-1; V: TRBV14; size: .; D: .; length: 14; DNA: TGTGCCAGCAGCTACAGGGCTATGAACACTGAAGCTTTCTTT; CDR3: CASSYRAMNTEAFF
J: TRBJ1-1; V: TRBV5-1; size: once; D: .; length: 16; DNA: TGCGCCAGCAGTCGAGGTGTGGGGGCGCGGAGCACTGAAGCTTTCTTT; CDR3: CASSRGVGARSTEAFF
J: TRBJ2-7; V: TRBV4-3; size: .; D: .; length: 14; DNA: TGCGCCAGCAGCCAAGATTTAATAACCTACGAGCAGTACTTC; CDR3: CASSQDLITYEQYF
J: TRBJ2-3; V: TRBV7-2; size: .; D: TRBD2; length: 16; DNA: TGTGCCAGCAGCTTCGGTCTAGCGGAGAGCACAGATACGCAGTATTTT; CDR3: CASSFGLAESTDTQYF
J: TRBJ2-1; V: TRBV11-2; size: few; D: TRBD1; length: 18; DNA: TGTGCCAGCAGCTTCCTACTTCGACAGGGATGGAACTACAATGAGCAGTTCTTC; CDR3: CASSFLLRQGWNYNEQFF
J: TRBJ1-4; V: TRBV29-1; size: .; D: .; length: 12; DNA: TGCAGCGTTTTCGGGGGCGATGAAAAACTGTTTTTT; CDR3: CSVFGGDEKLFF
J: TRBJ1-5; V: TRBV7-9; size: many; D: .; length: 15; DNA: TGTGCCAGCAGCTTAGAAGCGGGGGGCAATCAGCCCCAGCATTTT; CDR3: CASSLEAGGNQPQHF
J: TRBJ1-1; V: TRBV13; size: few; D: .; length: 14; DNA: TGTGCCAGCAGCCGCGGACGGGAGAACACTGAAGCTTTCTTT; CDR3: CASSRGRENTEAFF
J: TRBJ1-1; V: TRBV29-1; size: .; D: .; length: 13; DNA: TGCAGCGTCATGGAGACAGAACGCACTGAAGCTTTCTTT; CDR3: CSVMETERTEAFF
J: TRBJ2-1; V: TRBV4-3; size: .; D: TRBD2; length: 18; DNA: TGCGCCAGCAGCCATTGGGGGGAAGCGGGAGGAGCCTACAATGAGCAGTTCTTC; CDR3: CASSHWGEAGGAYNEQFF
J: TRBJ1-2; V: TRBV28; size: .; D: .; length: 14; DNA: TGTGCCAGCAGCTCACAAGGGAGGGGATATGGCTACACCTTC; CDR3: CASSSQGRGYGYTF
J: TRBJ2-1; V: TRBV12-3/TRBV12-4; size: .; D: TRBD2; length: 15; DNA: TGTGCCAGCAGTTTGTATCCGGGGGGGCAAAATGAGCAGTTCTTC; CDR3: CASSLYPGGQNEQFF
J: TRBJ2-5; V: TRBV6-5; size: few; D: .; length: 14; DNA: TGTGCCAGCAGTGCCCGAGTAGTTGTCGAGACCCAGTACTTC; CDR3: CASSARVVVETQYF
J: TRBJ2-6; V: TRBV20-1; size: once; D: TRBD1; length: 14; DNA: TGCAGTGCCCCTGGACAGGGTGGGGCCAACGTCCTGACTTTC; CDR3: CSAPGQGGANVLTF
J: TRBJ1-1; V: TRBV28; size: .; D: TRBD1; length: 15; DNA: TGTGCCAGCACAAGCCCCTCAGGGGGCTACACTGAAGCTTTCTTT; CDR3: CASTSPSGGYTEAFF
J: TRBJ2-7; V: TRBV12-3/TRBV12-4; size: .; D: TRBD1; length: 15; DNA: TGTGCCAGCAGTTTATACGGACAGGGAGAACACGAGCAGTACTTC; CDR3: CASSLYGQGEHEQYF
J: TRBJ2-3; V: TRBV9; size: few; D: .; length: 16; DNA: TGTGCCAGCAGCGTAGCCGGCGGCAGGGGCGCAGATACGCAGTATTTT; CDR3: CASSVAGGRGADTQYF
J: TRBJ2-1; V: TRBV20-1; size: few; D: TRBD2; length: 15; DNA: TGCAGTGCTATGTTCACCCCGGGGGGGAGCAATGAGCAGTTCTTC; CDR3: CSAMFTPGGSNEQFF
J: TRBJ2-7; V: TRBV12-3/TRBV12-4; size: few; D: TRBD1; length: 14; DNA: TGTGCCAGCAGTATTAGGACAGGAACCTACGAGCAGTACTTC; CDR3: CASSIRTGTYEQYF
J: TRBJ2-7; V: TRBV20-1; size: once; D: .; length: 15; DNA: TGCAGTGCCCCAAATCCCGGGACACGGACCTACGAGCAGTACTTC; CDR3: CSAPNPGTRTYEQYF
J: TRBJ1-1; V: TRBV9; size: .; D: .; length: 15; DNA: TGTGCCAGCAGCGTATTCACGGGGCTGGGGACTGAAGCTTTCTTT; CDR3: CASSVFTGLGTEAFF
J: TRBJ2-3; V: TRBV21-1; size: few; D: .; length: 19; DNA: TGTGCCAGCAGCAAAGATCCGGGGGGGAGCCCTGGTCGCACAGATACGCAGTATTTT; CDR3: CASSKDPGGSPGRTDTQYF
J: TRBJ2-1; V: TRBV7-9; size: .; D: TRBD2; length: 16; DNA: TGTGCCAGCAGCTTAGAGACTAGCGGGGGTAACAATGAGCAGTTCTTC; CDR3: CASSLETSGGNNEQFF
J: TRBJ2-3; V: TRBV5-1; size: .; D: TRBD2; length: 16; DNA: TGCGCCAGCAGCTTGAATTACGGGGGGACCACAGATACGCAGTATTTT; CDR3: CASSLNYGGTTDTQYF
J: TRBJ1-2; V: TRBV29-1; size: few; D: .; length: 12; DNA: TGCAGCGCCCCGGGGACTGACTATGGCTACACCTTC; CDR3: CSAPGTDYGYTF
J: TRBJ2-1; V: TRBV12-3/TRBV12-4; size: .; D: .; length: 16; DNA: TGTGCCAGCACCCGCCTTTGGCCTACTACCTACAATGAGCAGTTCTTC; CDR3: CASTRLWPTTYNEQFF
J: TRBJ2-7; V: TRBV7-2; size: few; D: .; length: 14; DNA: TGTGCCAGCAGCTTAGCTGACGGACCCTACGAGCAGTACTTC; CDR3: CASSLADGPYEQYF
J: TRBJ2-3; V: TRBV7-9; size: .; D: .; length: 15; DNA: TGTGCCAGCAGCCCTGGGCCAGGGAGAACAGATACGCAGTATTTT; CDR3: CASSPGPGRTDTQYF
J: TRBJ2-1; V: TRBV7-9; size: many; D: TRBD2; length: 16; DNA: TGTGCCAGCAGCACGACTCGGACTAGCGGGGGAAATGAGCAGTTCTTC; CDR3: CASSTTRTSGGNEQFF
J: TRBJ1-2; V: TRBV7-6; size: .; D: TRBD1; length: 13; DNA: TGTGCCAGCAGCGGAGGGGACAGCTATGGCTACACCTTC; CDR3: CASSGGDSYGYTF
J: TRBJ1-2; V: TRBV4-2; size: .; D: .; length: 13; DNA: TGTGCCAGCAGCCCCGGGGTTTTAGGAGGCTACACCTTC; CDR3: CASSPGVLGGYTF
J: TRBJ2-7; V: TRBV20-1; size: .; D: TRBD2; length: 16; DNA: TGCAGTGCTAGAGCGGTGGGACTAGCGTCTCGCTACGAGCAGTACTTC; CDR3: CSARAVGLASRYEQYF
J: TRBJ2-5; V: TRBV25-1; size: .; D: .; length: 14; DNA: TGTGCCAGCAGTGAAGGGGGAACGGGAGAGACCCAGTACTTC; CDR3: CASSEGGTGETQYF
J: TRBJ2-6; V: TRBV20-1; size: few; D: TRBD2; length: 17; DNA: TGCAGTGCCGCCGGGACTAGCCGATCCTCTGGGGCCAACGTCCTGACTTTC; CDR3: CSAAGTSRSSGANVLTF
J: TRBJ2-5; V: TRBV20-1; size: .; D: .; length: 14; DNA: TGCAGTGCTAGAGAGCGTGAGAGGGTGGAGACCCAGTACTTC; CDR3: CSARERERVETQYF
J: TRBJ2-5; V: TRBV20-1; size: few; D: TRBD2; length: 16; DNA: TGCAGTGCTAGTCCCCTCCGGGACTATTCTAAAGAGACCCAGTACTTC; CDR3: CSASPLRDYSKETQYF
J: TRBJ1-2; V: TRBV5-1; size: few; D: .; length: 13; DNA: TGCGCCAGCAGCCCCGGACAGTACTATGGCTACACCTTC; CDR3: CASSPGQYYGYTF
J: TRBJ2-3; V: TRBV12-3/TRBV12-4; size: .; D: .; length: 14; DNA: TGTGCCTGCAAACTATTCTCTAGCACAGATACGCAGTATTTT; CDR3: CACKLFSSTDTQYF
J: TRBJ2-7; V: TRBV29-1; size: once; D: .; length: 15; DNA: TGCAGCGTTGACGGATTGGGGGGCTTCTCCTACGAGCAGTACTTC; CDR3: CSVDGLGGFSYEQYF
J: TRBJ2-3; V: TRBV5-1; size: .; D: .; length: 16; DNA: TGCGCCAGCAGCCGCGAGAGGGGACACCTCACAGATACGCAGTATTTT; CDR3: CASSRERGHLTDTQYF
J: TRBJ2-1; V: TRBV5-1; size: .; D: .; length: 16; DNA: TGCGCCAGCATCTTGGGATCCGGGGGCCCCTACAATGAGCAGTTCTTC; CDR3: CASILGSGGPYNEQFF
J: TRBJ1-5; V: TRBV12-3/TRBV12-4; size: .; D: TRBD1; length: 14; DNA: TGTGCCAGCACCGAAGGACAGGGGGGAAAGCCCCAGCATTTT; CDR3: CASTEGQGGKPQHF
J: TRBJ2-7; V: TRBV29-1; size: .; D: .; length: 14; DNA: TGCAGCGTTTTGACACAGGGTAGCTCCTACGAGCAGTACTTC; CDR3: CSVLTQGSSYEQYF
J: TRBJ2-7; V: TRBV10-3; size: few; D: .; length: 14; DNA: TGTGCCATCAGTTTAGCGGCCAAATCCTACGAGCAGTACTTC; CDR3: CAISLAAKSYEQYF
J: TRBJ2-5; V: TRBV27; size: .; D: .; length: 14; DNA: TGTGCCAGCAGTTATGGATTGGAGGGAGAGGCCCAGTACTTC; CDR3: CASSYGLEGEAQYF
J: TRBJ1-5; V: TRBV7-2; size: few; D: .; length: 12; DNA: TGTGCCAGCAGCTTAGTCATTCAGCCCCAGCATTTT; CDR3: CASSLVIQPQHF